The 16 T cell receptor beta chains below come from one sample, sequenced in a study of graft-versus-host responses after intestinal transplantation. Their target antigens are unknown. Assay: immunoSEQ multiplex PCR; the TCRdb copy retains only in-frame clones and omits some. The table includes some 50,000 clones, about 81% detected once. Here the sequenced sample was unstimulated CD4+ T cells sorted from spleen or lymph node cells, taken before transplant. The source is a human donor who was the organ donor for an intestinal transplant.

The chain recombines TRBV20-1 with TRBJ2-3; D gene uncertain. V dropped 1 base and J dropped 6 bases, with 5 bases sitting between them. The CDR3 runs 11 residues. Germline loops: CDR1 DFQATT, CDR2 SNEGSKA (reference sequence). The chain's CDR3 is CSARVGDTQYF. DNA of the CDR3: TGCAGTGCTAGAGTGGGGGATACGCAGTATTTT.

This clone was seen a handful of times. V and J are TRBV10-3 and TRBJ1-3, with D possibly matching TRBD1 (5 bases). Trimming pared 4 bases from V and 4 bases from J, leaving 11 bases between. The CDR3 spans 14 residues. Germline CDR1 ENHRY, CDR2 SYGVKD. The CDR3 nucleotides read TGTGCCATCAGTGGACAGTTCTTGGGAAACACCATATATTTT. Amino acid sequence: CAISGQFLGNTIYF.

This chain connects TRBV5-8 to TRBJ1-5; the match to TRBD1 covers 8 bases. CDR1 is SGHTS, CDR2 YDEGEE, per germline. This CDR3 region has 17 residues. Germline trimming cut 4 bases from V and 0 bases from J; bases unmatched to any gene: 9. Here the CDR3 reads CASSGQGALYSNQPQHF. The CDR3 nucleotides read TGTGCCAGCAGCGGCCAGGGGGCCCTTTATAGCAATCAGCCCCAGCATTTT.

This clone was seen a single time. CDR3 nucleotides: TGCGCCAGCAGCTTGGCCCTAGCGGGCCAGACCGGGGAGCTGTTTTTT. Its translation is CASSLALAGQTGELFF. The chain uses TRBV5-1 and TRBJ2-2, with 8 bases lining up with TRBD2. CDR1 is SGHRS and CDR2 is YFSETQ in the germline V gene. CDR3 length equals 16 residues. Trimming at V came to 0 bases and at J to 5 bases, leaving 6 bases not matched to a gene.

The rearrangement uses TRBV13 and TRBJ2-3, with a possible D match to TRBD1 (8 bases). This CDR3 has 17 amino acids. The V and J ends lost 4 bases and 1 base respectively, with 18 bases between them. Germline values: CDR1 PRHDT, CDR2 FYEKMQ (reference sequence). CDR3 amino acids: CASSSTGGTGRTDTQYF. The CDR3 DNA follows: TGTGCCAGCAGCTCCACCGGGGGGACAGGACGCACAGATACGCAGTATTTT.

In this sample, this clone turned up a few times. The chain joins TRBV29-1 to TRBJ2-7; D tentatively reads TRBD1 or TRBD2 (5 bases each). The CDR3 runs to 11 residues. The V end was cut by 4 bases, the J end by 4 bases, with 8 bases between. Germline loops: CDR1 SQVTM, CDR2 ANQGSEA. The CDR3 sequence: CSVAREYEQYF. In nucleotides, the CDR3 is TGCAGCGTTGCCAGGGAGTACGAGCAGTACTTC.

The DNA of the CDR3 is TGTGCCAGCAGTGGGTATTCGGGGACAGCGGGCAATGAGCAGTTCTTC. As protein: CASSGYSGTAGNEQFF. This chain connects TRBV6-1 to TRBJ2-1; maybe TRBD1 (7 bases). Germline CDR1 MNHNS, CDR2 SASEGT. V was shortened by 4 bases and J by 6 bases, with 19 bases between the two germline ends. This CDR3 comprises 16 residues.

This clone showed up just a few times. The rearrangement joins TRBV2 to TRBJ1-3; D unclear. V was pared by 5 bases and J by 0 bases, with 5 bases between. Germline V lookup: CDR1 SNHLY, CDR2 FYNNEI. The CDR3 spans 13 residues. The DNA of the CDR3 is TGTGCCAGCAGTTTTAGCTCTGGAAACACCATATATTTT. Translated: CASSFSSGNTIYF.

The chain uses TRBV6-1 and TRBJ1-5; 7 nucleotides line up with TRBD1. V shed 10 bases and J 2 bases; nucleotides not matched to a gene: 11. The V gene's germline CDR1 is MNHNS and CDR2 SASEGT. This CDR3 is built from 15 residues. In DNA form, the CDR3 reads TGTGCCACCACAGCAACAGACAGGGGCAATCAGCCCCAGCATTTT. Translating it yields CATTATDRGNQPQHF.

This chain's CDR3 is CASSLGGPRPNTEAFF. CDR3 nucleotides: TGTGCCAGCAGCTTAGGAGGACCCCGACCCAACACTGAAGCTTTCTTT. The chain uses TRBV5-4 and TRBJ1-1; D unresolved. V was shortened by 2 bases and J by 2 bases, with 16 bases between the two germline ends. The CDR3 is 16 amino acids. Germline CDR1 is SGHNT and CDR2 is YYREEE (reference sequence).

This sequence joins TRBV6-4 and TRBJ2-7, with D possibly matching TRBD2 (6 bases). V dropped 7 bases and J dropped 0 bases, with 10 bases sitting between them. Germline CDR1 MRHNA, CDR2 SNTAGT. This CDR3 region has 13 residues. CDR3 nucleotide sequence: TGTGCCAGCACAAGGGACTTCTCCTACGAGCAGTACTTC. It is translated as CASTRDFSYEQYF.

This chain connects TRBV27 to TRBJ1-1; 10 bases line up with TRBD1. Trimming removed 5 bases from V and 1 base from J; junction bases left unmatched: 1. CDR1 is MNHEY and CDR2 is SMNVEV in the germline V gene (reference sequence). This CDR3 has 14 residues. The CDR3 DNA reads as TGTGCCAGCAGTCGGGACAGGGGGAACACTGAAGCTTTCTTT. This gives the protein CASSRDRGNTEAFF.

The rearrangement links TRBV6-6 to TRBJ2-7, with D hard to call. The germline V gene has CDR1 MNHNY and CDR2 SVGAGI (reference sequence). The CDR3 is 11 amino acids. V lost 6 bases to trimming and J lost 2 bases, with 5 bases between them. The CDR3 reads CASSLTYEQYF. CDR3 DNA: TGTGCCAGCAGCCTTACCTACGAGCAGTACTTC.

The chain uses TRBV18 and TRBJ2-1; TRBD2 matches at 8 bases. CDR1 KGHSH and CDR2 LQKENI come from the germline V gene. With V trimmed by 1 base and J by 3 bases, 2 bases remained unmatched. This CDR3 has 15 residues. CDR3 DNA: TGTGCCAGCTCACCACGAACTAGCGGCTACAATGAGCAGTTCTTC. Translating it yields CASSPRTSGYNEQFF.

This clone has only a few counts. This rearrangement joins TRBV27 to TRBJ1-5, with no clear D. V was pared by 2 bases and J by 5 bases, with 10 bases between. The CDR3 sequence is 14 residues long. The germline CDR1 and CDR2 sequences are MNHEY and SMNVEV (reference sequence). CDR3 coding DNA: TGTGCCAGCAGTTTAAAGGAGAGAGATCAGCCCCAGCATTTT. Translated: CASSLKERDQPQHF.

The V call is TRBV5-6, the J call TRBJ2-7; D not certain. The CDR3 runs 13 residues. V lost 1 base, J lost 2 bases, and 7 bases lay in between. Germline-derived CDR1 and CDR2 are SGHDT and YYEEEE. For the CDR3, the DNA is TGTGCCAGCAGCTTGAACGACGCCTACGAGCAGTACTTC. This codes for CASSLNDAYEQYF. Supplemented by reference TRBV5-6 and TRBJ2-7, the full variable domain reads DAGVTQSPTHLIKTRGQQVTLRCSPKSGHDTVSWYQQALGQGPQFIFQYYEEEERQRGNFPDRFSGHQFPNYSSELNVNALLLGDSALYLCASSLNDAYEQYFGPGTRLTVT.